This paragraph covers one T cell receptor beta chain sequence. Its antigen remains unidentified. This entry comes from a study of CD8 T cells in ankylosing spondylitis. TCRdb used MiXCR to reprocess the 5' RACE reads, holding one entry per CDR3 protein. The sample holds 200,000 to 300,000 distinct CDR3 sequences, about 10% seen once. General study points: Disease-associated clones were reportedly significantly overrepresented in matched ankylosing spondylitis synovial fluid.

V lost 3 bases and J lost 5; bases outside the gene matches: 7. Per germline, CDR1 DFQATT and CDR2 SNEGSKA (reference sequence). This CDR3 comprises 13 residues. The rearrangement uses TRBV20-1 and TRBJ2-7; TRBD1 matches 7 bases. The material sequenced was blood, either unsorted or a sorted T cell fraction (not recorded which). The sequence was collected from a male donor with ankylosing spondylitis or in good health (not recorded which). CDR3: CSARIQGFHEQYF. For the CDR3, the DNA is TGCAGTGCTAGGATACAGGGGTTCCACGAGCAGTACTTC.